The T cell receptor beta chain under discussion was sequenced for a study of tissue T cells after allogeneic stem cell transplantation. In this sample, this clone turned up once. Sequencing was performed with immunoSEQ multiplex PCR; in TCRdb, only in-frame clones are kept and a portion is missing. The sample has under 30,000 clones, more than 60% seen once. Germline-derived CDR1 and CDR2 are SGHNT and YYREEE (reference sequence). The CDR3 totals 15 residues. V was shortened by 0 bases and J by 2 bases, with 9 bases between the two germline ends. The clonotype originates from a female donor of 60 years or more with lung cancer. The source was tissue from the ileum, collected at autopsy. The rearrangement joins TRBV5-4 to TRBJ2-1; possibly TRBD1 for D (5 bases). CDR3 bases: TGTGCCAGCAGCTTGGGGGGCTTGACCTACAATGAGCAGTTCTTC. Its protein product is CASSLGGLTYNEQFF.